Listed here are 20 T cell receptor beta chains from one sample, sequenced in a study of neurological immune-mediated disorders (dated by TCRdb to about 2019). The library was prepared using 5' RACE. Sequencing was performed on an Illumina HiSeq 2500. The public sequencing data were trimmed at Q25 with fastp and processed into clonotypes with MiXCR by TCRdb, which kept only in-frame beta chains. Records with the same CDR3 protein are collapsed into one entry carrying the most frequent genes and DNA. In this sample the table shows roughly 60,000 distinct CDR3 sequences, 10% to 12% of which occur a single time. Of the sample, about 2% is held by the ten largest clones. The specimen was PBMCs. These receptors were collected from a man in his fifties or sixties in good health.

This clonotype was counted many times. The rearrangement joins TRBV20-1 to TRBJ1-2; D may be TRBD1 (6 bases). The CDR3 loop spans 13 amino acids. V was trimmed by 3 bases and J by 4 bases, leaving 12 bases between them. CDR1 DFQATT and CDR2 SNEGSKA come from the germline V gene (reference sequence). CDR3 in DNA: TGCAGTGCTAGGGGGGGCGAGGGCTATGGCTACACCTTC. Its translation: CSARGGEGYGYTF.

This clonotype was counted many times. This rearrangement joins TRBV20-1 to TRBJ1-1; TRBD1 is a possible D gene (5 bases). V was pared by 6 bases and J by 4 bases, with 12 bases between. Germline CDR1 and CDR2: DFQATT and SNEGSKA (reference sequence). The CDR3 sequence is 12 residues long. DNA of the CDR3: TGCAGTGCGACCCCAACAGGCACTGAAGCTTTCTTT. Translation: CSATPTGTEAFF.

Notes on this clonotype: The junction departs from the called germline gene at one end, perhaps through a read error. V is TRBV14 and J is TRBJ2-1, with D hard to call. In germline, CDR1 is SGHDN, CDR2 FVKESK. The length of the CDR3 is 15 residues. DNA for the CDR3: TGTGCCTGCAGCCAAGGAATAGCCTCCAACAATGAGCAGTTCTTC. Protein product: CACSQGIASNNEQFF.

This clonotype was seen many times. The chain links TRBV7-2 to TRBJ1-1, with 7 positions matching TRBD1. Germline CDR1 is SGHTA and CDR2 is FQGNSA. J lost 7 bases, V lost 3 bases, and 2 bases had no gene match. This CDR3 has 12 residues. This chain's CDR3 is CASSLTGNEAFF. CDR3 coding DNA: TGTGCCAGCAGCTTGACAGGGAATGAAGCTTTCTTT.

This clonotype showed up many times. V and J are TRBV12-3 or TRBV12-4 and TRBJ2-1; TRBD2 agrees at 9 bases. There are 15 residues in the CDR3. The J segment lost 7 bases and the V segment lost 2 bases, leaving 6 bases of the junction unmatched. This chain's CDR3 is CASSLSGGGANEQFF. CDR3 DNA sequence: TGTGCCAGCAGTTTATCCGGCGGGGGGGCGAATGAGCAGTTCTTC.

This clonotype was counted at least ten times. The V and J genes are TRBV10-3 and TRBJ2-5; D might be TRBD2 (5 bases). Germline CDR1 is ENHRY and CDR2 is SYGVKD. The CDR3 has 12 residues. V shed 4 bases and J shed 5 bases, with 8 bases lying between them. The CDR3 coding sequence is TGTGCCATCAGTGCTGGGGAGGAGACCCAGTACTTC. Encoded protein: CAISAGEETQYF.

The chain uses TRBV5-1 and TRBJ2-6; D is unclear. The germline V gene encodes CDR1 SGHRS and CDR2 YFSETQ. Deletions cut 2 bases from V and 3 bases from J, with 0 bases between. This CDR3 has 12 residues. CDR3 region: CASSFGANVLTF. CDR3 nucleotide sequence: TGCGCCAGCAGCTTTGGGGCCAACGTCCTGACTTTC. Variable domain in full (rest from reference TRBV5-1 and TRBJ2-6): KAGVTQTPRYLIKTRGQQVTLSCSPISGHRSVSWYQQTPGQGLQFLFEYFSETQRNKGNFPGRFSGRQFSNSRSEMNVSTLELGDSALYLCASSFGANVLTFGAGSRLTVL.

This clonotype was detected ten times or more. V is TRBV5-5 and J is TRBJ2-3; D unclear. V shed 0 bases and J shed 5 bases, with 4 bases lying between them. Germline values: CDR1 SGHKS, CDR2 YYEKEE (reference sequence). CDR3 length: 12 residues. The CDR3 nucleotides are TGTGCCAGCAGCTTGGCGGGAGATACGCAGTATTTT. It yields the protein CASSLAGDTQYF.

The CDR3 nucleotides read TGCGCCAGCAGCCCGGACAGGGCTGACACCATATATTTT. Amino acid sequence: CASSPDRADTIYF. V gene TRBV5-1 combines with J gene TRBJ1-3, with 8 bases that match TRBD1. The germline V gene has CDR1 SGHRS and CDR2 YFSETQ. J gave up 8 bases and V 4 bases, and 5 bases lay outside the gene matches. The CDR3 has 13 residues. The full variable domain, its missing parts supplied by reference TRBV5-1 and TRBJ1-3, is KAGVTQTPRYLIKTRGQQVTLSCSPISGHRSVSWYQQTPGQGLQFLFEYFSETQRNKGNFPGRFSGRQFSNSRSEMNVSTLELGDSALYLCASSPDRADTIYFGEGSWLTVV.

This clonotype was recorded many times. The CDR3 sequence: CSASRDRGSPEEKLFF. DNA of the CDR3: TGCAGTGCTAGCCGGGACAGGGGGTCTCCGGAAGAAAAACTGTTTTTT. V and J are TRBV20-1 and TRBJ1-4, with 11 nucleotides matching TRBD1. J lost 8 bases, V lost 3 bases, and 11 bases had no gene match. The CDR3 sequence is 16 residues long. Germline values: CDR1 DFQATT, CDR2 SNEGSKA (reference sequence).

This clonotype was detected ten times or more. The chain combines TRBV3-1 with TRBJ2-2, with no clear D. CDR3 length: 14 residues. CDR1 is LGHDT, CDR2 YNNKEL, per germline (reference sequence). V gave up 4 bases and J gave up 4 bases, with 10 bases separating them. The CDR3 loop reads CASSPQVATGELFF. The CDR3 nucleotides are TGTGCCAGCAGCCCCCAGGTGGCCACCGGGGAGCTGTTTTTT.

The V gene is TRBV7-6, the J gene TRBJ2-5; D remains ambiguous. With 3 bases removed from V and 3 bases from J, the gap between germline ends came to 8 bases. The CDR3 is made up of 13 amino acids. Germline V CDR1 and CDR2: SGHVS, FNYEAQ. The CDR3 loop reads CASSFGQKETQYF. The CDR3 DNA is TGTGCCAGCAGCTTTGGCCAGAAAGAGACCCAGTACTTC.

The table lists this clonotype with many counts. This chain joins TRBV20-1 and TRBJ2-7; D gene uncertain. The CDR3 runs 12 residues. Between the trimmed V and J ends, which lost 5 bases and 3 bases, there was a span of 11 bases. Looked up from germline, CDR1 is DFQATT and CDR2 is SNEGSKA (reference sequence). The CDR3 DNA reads TGCAGTGCTGTCGACCGCGTCTACGAGCAGTACTTC. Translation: CSAVDRVYEQYF.

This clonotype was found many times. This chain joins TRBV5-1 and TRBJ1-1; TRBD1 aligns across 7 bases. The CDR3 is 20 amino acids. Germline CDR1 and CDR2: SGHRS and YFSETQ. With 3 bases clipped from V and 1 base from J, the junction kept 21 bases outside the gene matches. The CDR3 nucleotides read TGCGCCAGCAGCTATCCGGTCAACTCAGAGACAGGGTCGAGGAACACTGAAGCTTTCTTT. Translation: CASSYPVNSETGSRNTEAFF.

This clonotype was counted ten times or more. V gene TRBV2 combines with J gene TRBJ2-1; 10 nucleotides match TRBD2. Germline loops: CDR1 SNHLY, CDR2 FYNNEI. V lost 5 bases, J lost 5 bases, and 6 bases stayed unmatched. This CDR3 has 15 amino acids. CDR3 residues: CASSSGGAWDNEQFF. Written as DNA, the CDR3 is TGTGCCAGCAGTAGCGGGGGGGCCTGGGACAATGAGCAGTTCTTC.

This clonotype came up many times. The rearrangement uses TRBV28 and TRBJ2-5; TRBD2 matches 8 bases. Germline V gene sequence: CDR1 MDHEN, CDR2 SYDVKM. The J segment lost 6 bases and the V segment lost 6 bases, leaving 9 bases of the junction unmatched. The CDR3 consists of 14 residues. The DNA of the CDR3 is TGTGCCAGCAGCGGGGCGGGGGGATTGAAGACCCAGTACTTC. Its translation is CASSGAGGLKTQYF.

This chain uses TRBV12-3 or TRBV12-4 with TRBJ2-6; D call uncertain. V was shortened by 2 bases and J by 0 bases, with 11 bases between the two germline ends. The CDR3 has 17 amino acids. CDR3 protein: CASSLYGRHSGANVLTF. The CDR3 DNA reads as TGTGCCAGCAGTTTATATGGACGTCACTCTGGGGCCAACGTCCTGACTTTC.

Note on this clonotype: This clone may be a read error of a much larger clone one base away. The CDR3 here is CASSPRTDTQYF. Written as DNA, the CDR3 is TGCGCCAGCAGCCCTAGAACAGATACGCAGTATTTT. V usage is TRBV5-1 and J usage is TRBJ2-3, with D unclear. CDR3 length equals 12 residues. Germline CDR1 SGHRS, CDR2 YFSETQ. Between the trimmed V and J ends, which lost 4 bases and 3 bases, there was a span of 6 bases.

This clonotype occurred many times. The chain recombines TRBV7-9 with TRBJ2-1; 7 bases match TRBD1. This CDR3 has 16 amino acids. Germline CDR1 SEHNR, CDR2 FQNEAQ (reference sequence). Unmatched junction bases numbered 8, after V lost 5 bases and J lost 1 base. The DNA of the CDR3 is TGTGCCAGCAGCGCACAGGGGTTCCCTTCCTACAATGAGCAGTTCTTC. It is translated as CASSAQGFPSYNEQFF.

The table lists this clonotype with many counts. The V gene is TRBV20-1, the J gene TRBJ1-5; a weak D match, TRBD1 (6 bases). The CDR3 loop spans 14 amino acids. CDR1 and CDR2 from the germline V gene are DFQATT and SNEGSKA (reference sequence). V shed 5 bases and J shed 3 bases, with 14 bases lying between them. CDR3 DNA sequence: TGCAGTGCTCGCCGACAGGCCCCCAATCAGCCCCAGCATTTT. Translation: CSARRQAPNQPQHF.